What follows describes a single T cell receptor beta chain. Its antigen remains unidentified. These data are taken from a study of T-cell memory formation after mild COVID-19. Whole-study results and caveats: Nothing confirmed that second-wave clones peaking on day 37 were specific for SARS-CoV-2. Clones contracting day 15 to 85 were balanced CD4/CD8; later expanders leaned CD4+.

The CDR3 covers 12 residues. Trimming removed 1 base at V and 5 bases at J, with 6 bases between. CDR1 is SGHTA, CDR2 FQGNSA, per germline. TCRdb independently ran MiXCR on the 5' RACE reads; one entry per CDR3 protein. The top ten clones hold roughly an eighth of a sample with just under 550,000 distinct CDR3 sequences, roughly 22% of them seen once. Sample: PBMCs or a T cell subset sorted from them (not recorded which). The chain couples TRBV7-2 to TRBJ2-7; D gene uncertain. This TCR was sampled from an adult woman who had mild COVID-19 (a few samples of this study predate the infection). Cell type and time point are not known. The CDR3 nucleotides are TGTGCCAGCAGCTTAGTGCTAAACGAGCAGTACTTC. As protein: CASSLVLNEQYF.